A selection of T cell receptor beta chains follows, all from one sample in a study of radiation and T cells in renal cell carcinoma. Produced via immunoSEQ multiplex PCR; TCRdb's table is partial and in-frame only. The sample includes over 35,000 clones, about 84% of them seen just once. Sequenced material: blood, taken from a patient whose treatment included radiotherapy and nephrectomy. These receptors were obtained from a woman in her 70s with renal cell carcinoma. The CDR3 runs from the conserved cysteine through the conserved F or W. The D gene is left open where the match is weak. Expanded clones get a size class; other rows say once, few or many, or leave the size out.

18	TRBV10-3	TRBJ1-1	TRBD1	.	CAISGRPGQVRGASEAFF	TGTGCCATCAGTGGACGTCCTGGACAGGTCCGTGGGGCGTCTGAAGCTTTCTTT
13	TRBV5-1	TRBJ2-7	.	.	CASSLPGGDEQYF	TGCGCCAGCAGCTTGCCCGGGGGAGACGAGCAGTACTTC
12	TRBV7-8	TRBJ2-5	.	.	CASALGGETQYF	TGTGCCAGCGCTTTGGGCGGAGAGACCCAGTACTTC
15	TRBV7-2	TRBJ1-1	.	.	CASSPPGRGYTEAFF	TGTGCCAGCAGCCCTCCGGGGAGGGGGTACACTGAAGCTTTCTTT
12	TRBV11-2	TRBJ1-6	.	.	CASSSKGGPLHF	TGTGCCAGCAGCTCAAAAGGTGGACCCCTCCACTTT
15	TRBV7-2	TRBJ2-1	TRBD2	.	CASSLRTSGGQGQFF	TGTGCCAGCAGCCTCCGGACTAGCGGGGGCCAGGGGCAGTTCTTC
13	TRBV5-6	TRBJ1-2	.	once	CASSLRGLQGYTF	TGTGCCAGCAGCTTGCGAGGGCTCCAAGGCTACACCTTC
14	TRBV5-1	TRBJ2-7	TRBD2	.	CASSLPSGRDEQYF	TGCGCCAGCAGCTTGCCTAGCGGGAGGGACGAGCAGTACTTC
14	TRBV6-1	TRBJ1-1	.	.	CASRGAGFSTEAFF	TGTGCCAGCAGGGGGGCAGGATTTAGCACTGAAGCTTTCTTT
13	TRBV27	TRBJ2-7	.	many	CASSPTAAGEQYF	TGTGCCAGCAGTCCAACAGCGGCGGGGGAGCAGTACTTC
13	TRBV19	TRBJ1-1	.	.	CASSIVSWTEAFF	TGTGCCAGTAGTATAGTTTCCTGGACTGAAGCTTTCTTT
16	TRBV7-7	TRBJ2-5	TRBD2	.	CASSLGSRGGQETQYF	TGTGCCAGCAGCTTAGGGTCGCGGGGGGGCCAAGAGACCCAGTACTTC
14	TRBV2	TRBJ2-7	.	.	CATGVAGRVEEQYF	TGTGCCACCGGCGTCGCGGGGCGTGTGGAGGAGCAGTACTTC
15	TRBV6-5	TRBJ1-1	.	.	CASSYEGRVGTEAFF	TGTGCCAGCAGTTACGAAGGCAGGGTCGGGACTGAAGCTTTCTTT
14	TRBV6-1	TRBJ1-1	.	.	CASRWTERGTEAFF	TGTGCCAGCAGGTGGACCGAAAGGGGCACTGAAGCTTTCTTT
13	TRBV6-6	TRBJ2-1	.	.	CASSYSETVIQFF	TGTGCCAGCAGTTACTCGGAGACCGTTATACAGTTCTTC
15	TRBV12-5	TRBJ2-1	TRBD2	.	CASGLGLEGRDEQFF	TGTGCTAGTGGTTTGGGCTTAGAGGGGAGGGATGAGCAGTTCTTC
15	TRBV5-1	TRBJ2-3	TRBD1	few	CASRSGQGSADTQYF	TGCGCCAGCAGGTCGGGACAGGGGAGCGCAGATACGCAGTATTTT
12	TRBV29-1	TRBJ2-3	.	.	CSVGISGDTQYF	TGCAGCGTAGGAATCAGCGGGGATACGCAGTATTTT
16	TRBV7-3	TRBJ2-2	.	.	CASSSSPIQGNGELFF	TGTGCCAGCAGCTCCTCTCCTATACAGGGAAACGGGGAGCTGTTTTTT
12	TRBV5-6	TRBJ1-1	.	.	CASHRGVTEAFF	TGTGCCAGCCACCGAGGGGTCACTGAAGCTTTCTTT
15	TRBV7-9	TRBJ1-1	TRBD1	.	CASSPGQGAASEAFF	TGTGCCAGCAGCCCCGGACAGGGGGCAGCCTCTGAAGCTTTCTTT
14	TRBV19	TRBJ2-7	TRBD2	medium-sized	CASSIVAGGYEQYF	TGTGCCAGTAGTATAGTTGCGGGGGGCTACGAGCAGTACTTC
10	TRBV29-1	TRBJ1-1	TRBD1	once	CSSWDSEAFF	TGCAGCTCCTGGGACAGTGAAGCTTTCTTT
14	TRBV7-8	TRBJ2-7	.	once	CASSGGRTSYEQYF	TGTGCCAGCTCCGGAGGACGCACCTCCTACGAGCAGTACTTC
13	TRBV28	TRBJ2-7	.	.	CASSRPGSYEQYF	TGTGCCAGCAGTCGGCCCGGCTCCTACGAGCAGTACTTC
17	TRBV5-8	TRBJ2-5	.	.	CASSSLGLPYRQETQYF	TGTGCCAGCAGCTCACTCGGACTACCTTACCGCCAAGAGACCCAGTACTTC
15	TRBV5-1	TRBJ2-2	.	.	CASSPGGARTGELFF	TGCGCCAGCAGCCCTGGGGGGGCGAGGACCGGGGAGCTGTTTTTT
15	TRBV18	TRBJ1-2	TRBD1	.	CASSVGQGANYGYTF	TGTGCCAGCTCAGTGGGACAGGGCGCTAACTATGGCTACACCTTC